Shown below are 14 T cell receptor beta chains from a single sample sequenced in a study of CD8+CD57+ T cells in acquired aplastic anemia. CDR3 and TCR beta VDJ profiling relied on genomic DNA as the template. Via MiXCR, TCRdb re-called the reads, giving one row per CDR3 protein. The table shows 200,000 or so distinct CDR3 sequences, with over 60% occurring only once. Sequenced input: sorted CD4+, CD8+, or CD8+CD57+ T cells (not recorded which) from PBMCs. These receptors came from a human donor with severe aplastic anemia or a healthy control (not recorded which).

The rearrangement links TRBV6-1 to TRBJ1-5, with D uncertain. Trimming removed 8 bases at V and 4 bases at J, with 6 bases between. CDR1 and CDR2 from the germline V gene are MNHNS and SASEGT. The CDR3 is 11 amino acids. The DNA for the CDR3 is TGTGCCAGCGGATTTAATCAGCCCCAGCATTTT. This gives the protein CASGFNQPQHF.

In regard to this clonotype: Since a much larger clone is just one base distant, this may be a read error. The V call is TRBV27, the J call TRBJ2-2; D is ambiguous. In germline, CDR1 is MNHEY, CDR2 SMNVEV (reference sequence). Trimming took off 4 bases at V and 9 bases at J, with 15 bases between the two ends. The CDR3 extends over 14 amino acids. For the CDR3, the DNA is TGTGCCAGCAGTTCATACCTCGGGCACCGGGAGCTGTTTTTT. This translates into CASSSYLGHRELFF.

The chain is built from TRBV20-1 and TRBJ2-2; D gene unclear. The CDR3 runs 13 residues. Trimming removed 3 bases at V and 1 base at J, with 6 bases between. The germline gives CDR1 DFQATT, CDR2 SNEGSKA (reference sequence). CDR3 sequence: CSASSGNTGELFF. The CDR3 DNA reads TGCAGTGCTAGTTCGGGGAACACCGGGGAGCTGTTTTTT.

The J gene is TRBJ2-1, the V gene TRBV10-3; possible D gene TRBD1, 5 bases. V was trimmed by 3 bases and J by 2 bases, leaving 11 bases between them. The CDR3 is made up of 15 amino acids. Germline assignment: CDR1 ENHRY and CDR2 SYGVKD. The CDR3 DNA sequence: TGTGCCATCAGTGAAGCTCAGGGTACCTACAATGAGCAGTTCTTC. This codes for CAISEAQGTYNEQFF.

A remark on this clonotype: A read error is possible here, since a much larger clone lies one base away. V usage is TRBV6-6 and J usage is TRBJ2-7; D is uncertain. CDR3 length: 15 residues. Germline CDR1 and CDR2: MNHNY and SVGAGI (reference sequence). V was trimmed by 0 bases and J by 2 bases, leaving 11 bases between them. CDR3 loop: CASSYSGNKAYEQYF. CDR3 nucleotides: TGTGCCAGCAGTTACTCGGGTAATAAGGCCTACGAGCAGTACTTC.

The DNA of the CDR3 is TGCAGTGCTAAAGTAGATACGCAGTATTTT. It yields the protein CSAKVDTQYF. This chain connects TRBV20-1 to TRBJ2-3, with unresolved D. V lost 4 bases, J lost 5 bases, and 4 bases lay in between. CDR3 length: 10 residues. Germline assignment: CDR1 DFQATT and CDR2 SNEGSKA (reference sequence).

V gene TRBV19 combines with J gene TRBJ2-1; D is possibly TRBD2 (6 bases). Trimming shortened V by 7 bases and J by 0 bases, and 13 bases separated the two germline ends. The CDR3 is made up of 15 amino acids. CDR1 and CDR2 (germline): LNHDA, SQIVND (reference sequence). CDR3 loop: CASKPLASSYNEQFF. In DNA, the CDR3 is TGTGCCAGTAAACCCCTAGCGAGCTCCTACAATGAGCAGTTCTTC.

The J gene is TRBJ2-2, the V gene TRBV19; D remains unclear. Trimming took off 1 base at V and 5 bases at J, with 8 bases between the two ends. CDR1 LNHDA and CDR2 SQIVND come from the germline V gene (reference sequence). CDR3 size: 14 residues. In DNA form, the CDR3 reads TGTGCCAGTAGTATAGTTGGACCTACCGGGGAGCTGTTTTTT. Translated, it gives CASSIVGPTGELFF.

The sample holds many counts of this clonotype. The chain combines TRBV5-1 with TRBJ2-5; either TRBD1 or TRBD2 may fit D (5 bases each). CDR1 SGHRS and CDR2 YFSETQ come from the germline V gene. Trimming took 0 bases from V and 2 from J, leaving 11 bases between them. The CDR3 totals 15 residues. CDR3 bases: TGCGCCAGCAGCTTGGCCCTGTGGGGGCAAGAGACCCAGTACTTC. Its protein product is CASSLALWGQETQYF.

V is TRBV20-1 and J is TRBJ2-3; 9 bases align to TRBD2. The V segment lost 4 bases and the J segment 1 base; nucleotides outside the gene matches: 3. The CDR3 is made up of 14 amino acids. The germline gives CDR1 DFQATT, CDR2 SNEGSKA (reference sequence). Here the CDR3 reads CSAKASGGTDTQYF. CDR3 nucleotide sequence: TGCAGTGCTAAGGCTAGCGGGGGCACAGATACGCAGTATTTT.

The chain joins TRBV29-1 to TRBJ2-7, with TRBD1 identical over 11 bases. The CDR3 extends over 13 amino acids. V shed 4 bases and J 6 bases; nucleotides not matched to a gene: 5. The germline V gene has CDR1 SQVTM and CDR2 ANQGSEA. Written as DNA, the CDR3 is TGCAGCGTTGGGACAGGGGGCCGTCGCGAGCAGTACTTC. It translates to CSVGTGGRREQYF.

This clonotype was seen once. The chain is built from TRBV11-3 and TRBJ2-5; D is possibly TRBD2 (5 bases). The CDR3 is 13 residues long. Trimming removed 5 bases from V and 6 bases from J, with 13 bases in between. Germline V gene sequence: CDR1 SGHNT, CDR2 YENEEA. The CDR3 sequence is CASSPPREKTQYF. The CDR3 DNA reads TGTGCCAGCAGCCCACCGAGGGAAAAGACCCAGTACTTC.

This chain links TRBV7-6 with TRBJ2-7; 7 bases fit TRBD2. There are 12 residues in the CDR3. J lost 6 bases, V lost 1 base, and 0 bases had no gene match. In germline, CDR1 is SGHVS, CDR2 FNYEAQ. The CDR3 loop is CASSLGGGEQYF. The CDR3 bases are TGTGCCAGCAGCTTAGGGGGGGGCGAGCAGTACTTC.

V usage is TRBV20-1 and J usage is TRBJ2-7; D is uncertain. The germline gives CDR1 DFQATT, CDR2 SNEGSKA (reference sequence). The CDR3 covers 12 residues. The V end was cut by 6 bases, the J end by 1 base, with 10 bases between. This chain's CDR3 is CSAPWLSYEQYF. Here the CDR3 DNA reads TGCAGTGCCCCCTGGTTATCCTACGAGCAGTACTTC.